Detailed here is one TCR beta chain. Its antigen is currently unknown. Into every PCR, synthetic TCR analog templates were spiked. Repertoires were generated with immunoSEQ multiplex PCR, while TCRdb's copy carries only in-frame clones and drops some. In the table there are about 82,000 clones, 82% of which are singletons. The record originates from a study of PD-L1 blockade in urothelial cancer. On the study more broadly: Dosed intravenously at 1,200 mg every 3 weeks, atezolizumab was initiated by patients around 2014. Blood analysis took place 3 weeks (second dose) and 6 weeks after treatment start.

The CDR3 totals 17 residues. J lost 6 bases, V lost 4 bases, and 13 bases had no gene match. CDR1 is SGDLS, CDR2 YYNGEE, per germline. Points from the study as a whole: At 3 weeks on treatment, tumor-associated clones expanded more with durable benefit.

The source was PBMCs, collected around atezolizumab (anti-PD-L1) treatment. The chain is built from TRBV9 and TRBJ2-5, with TRBD1 matching over 12 bases. This sequence was found in a man in his 70s with urothelial cancer. The CDR3 here is CASSLRAGTGGAQTQYF. The CDR3, as DNA: TGTGCCAGCAGCCTCCGGGCCGGGACAGGGGGCGCACAGACCCAGTACTTC.